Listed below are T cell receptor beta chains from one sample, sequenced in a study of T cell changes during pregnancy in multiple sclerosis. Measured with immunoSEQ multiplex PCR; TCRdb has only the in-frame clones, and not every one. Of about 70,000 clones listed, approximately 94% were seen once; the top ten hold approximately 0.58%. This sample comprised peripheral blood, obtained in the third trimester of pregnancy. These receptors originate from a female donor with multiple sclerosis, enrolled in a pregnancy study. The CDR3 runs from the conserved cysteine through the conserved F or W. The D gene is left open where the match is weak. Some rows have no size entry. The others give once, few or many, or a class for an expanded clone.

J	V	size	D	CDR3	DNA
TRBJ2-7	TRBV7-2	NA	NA	CASSTPYEQYF	TGTGCCAGCAGCACTCCCTACGAGCAGTACTTC
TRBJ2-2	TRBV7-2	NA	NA	CASSAWTDTGELFF	TGTGCCAGCAGCGCCTGGACAGACACCGGGGAGCTGTTTTTT
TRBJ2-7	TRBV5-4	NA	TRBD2	CASSGPGLAVSYEQYF	TGTGCCAGCAGCGGGCCGGGACTAGCGGTTTCCTACGAGCAGTACTTC
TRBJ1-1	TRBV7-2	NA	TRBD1	CASSFGTVNTEAFF	TGTGCCAGCAGCTTCGGGACAGTGAACACTGAAGCTTTCTTT
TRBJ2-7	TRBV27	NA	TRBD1	CASRLRQPGQGTYEQYF	TGTGCCAGCAGATTGAGGCAACCGGGACAGGGGACCTACGAGCAGTACTTC
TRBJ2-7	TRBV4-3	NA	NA	CASSQEGAGPSTYEQYF	TGCGCCAGCAGCCAAGAAGGGGCCGGACCATCCACTTACGAGCAGTACTTC
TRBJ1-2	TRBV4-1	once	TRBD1	CASSQARIAGQGIYGYTF	TGCGCCAGCAGCCAAGCCCGGATCGCGGGACAGGGGATCTATGGCTACACCTTC
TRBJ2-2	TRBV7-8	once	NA	CASIPRGMAGELFF	TGTGCCAGCATTCCACGGGGGATGGCCGGGGAGCTGTTTTTT
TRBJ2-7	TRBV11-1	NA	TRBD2	CASSPRGAGSSYEQYF	TGTGCCAGCAGCCCACGGGGAGCGGGGAGCTCCTACGAGCAGTACTTC
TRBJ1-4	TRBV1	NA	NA	CTTLPGGEKLFF	TGCACCACCCTCCCGGGGGGGGAAAAACTGTTTTTT
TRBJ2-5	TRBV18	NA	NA	CASSPPGGETQYF	TGTGCCAGCTCACCACCGGGCGGGGAGACCCAGTACTTC
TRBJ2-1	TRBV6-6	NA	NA	CASSWLLGEAGNEQFF	TGTGCCAGCAGTTGGCTTCTTGGGGAGGCCGGCAATGAGCAGTTCTTC
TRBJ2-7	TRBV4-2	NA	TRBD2	CASSQMGLAGAYEQYF	TGTGCCAGCAGCCAAATGGGACTAGCGGGGGCCTACGAGCAGTACTTC
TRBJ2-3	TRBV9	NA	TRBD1	CASSARAQGANTDTQYF	TGTGCCAGCAGCGCGCGGGCCCAGGGGGCCAACACAGATACGCAGTATTTT
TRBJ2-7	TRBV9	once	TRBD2	CASSVGGGWDEQYF	TGTGCCAGCAGCGTCGGGGGGGGATGGGACGAGCAGTACTTC
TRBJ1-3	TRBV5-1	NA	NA	CASSLVGLGSGNTIYF	TGCGCCAGCAGCTTGGTTGGACTAGGCTCTGGAAACACCATATATTTT
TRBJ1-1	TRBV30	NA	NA	CAWRGRVNTEAFF	TGTGCCTGGAGAGGCAGGGTGAACACTGAAGCTTTCTTT
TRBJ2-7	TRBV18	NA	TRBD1	CASSRDRNSYEQYF	TGTGCCAGCTCCAGGGACAGGAACTCCTACGAGCAGTACTTC
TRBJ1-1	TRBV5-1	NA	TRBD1	CASSDYLQGITEAFF	TGCGCCAGCAGCGACTATTTACAGGGGATAACTGAAGCTTTCTTT
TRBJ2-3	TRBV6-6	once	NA	CASSPLAGTITDTQYF	TGTGCCAGCAGTCCCCTCGCGGGTACGATTACAGATACGCAGTATTTT
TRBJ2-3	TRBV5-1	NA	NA	CASTATYTDTQYF	TGCGCCAGCACCGCGACTTACACAGATACGCAGTATTTT
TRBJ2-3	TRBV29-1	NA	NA	CSVAQGGDTQYF	TGCAGCGTTGCCCAGGGGGGAGATACGCAGTATTTT